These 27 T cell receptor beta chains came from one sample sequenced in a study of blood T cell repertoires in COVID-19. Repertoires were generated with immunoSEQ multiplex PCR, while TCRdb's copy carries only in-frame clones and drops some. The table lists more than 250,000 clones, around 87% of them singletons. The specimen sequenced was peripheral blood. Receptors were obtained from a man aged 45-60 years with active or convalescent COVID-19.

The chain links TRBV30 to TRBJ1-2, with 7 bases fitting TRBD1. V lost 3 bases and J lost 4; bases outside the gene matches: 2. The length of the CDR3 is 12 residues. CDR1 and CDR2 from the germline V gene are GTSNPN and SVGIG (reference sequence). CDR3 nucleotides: TGTGCCTGGAGAGGGGGCGGCTATGGCTACACCTTC. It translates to CAWRGGGYGYTF.

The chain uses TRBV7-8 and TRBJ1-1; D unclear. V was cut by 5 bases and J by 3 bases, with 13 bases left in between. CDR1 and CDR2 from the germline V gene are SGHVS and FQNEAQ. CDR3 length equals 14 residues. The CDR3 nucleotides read TGTGCCAGCAGCAGTGGGAGTTGGGACACTGAAGCTTTCTTT. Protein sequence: CASSSGSWDTEAFF.

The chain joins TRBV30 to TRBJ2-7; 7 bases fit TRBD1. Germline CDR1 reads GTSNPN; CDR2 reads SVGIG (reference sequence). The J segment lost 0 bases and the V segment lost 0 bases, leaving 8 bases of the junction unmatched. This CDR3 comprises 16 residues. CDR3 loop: CAWSVLEGAGSYEQYF. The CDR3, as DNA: TGTGCCTGGAGTGTACTAGAGGGGGCCGGCTCCTACGAGCAGTACTTC. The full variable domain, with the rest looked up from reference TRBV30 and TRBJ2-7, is SQTIHQWPATLVQPVGSPLSLECTVEGTSNPNLYWYRQAAGRGLQLLFYSVGIGQISSEVPQNLSASRPQDRQFILSSKKLLLSDSGFYLCAWSVLEGAGSYEQYFGPGTRLTVT.

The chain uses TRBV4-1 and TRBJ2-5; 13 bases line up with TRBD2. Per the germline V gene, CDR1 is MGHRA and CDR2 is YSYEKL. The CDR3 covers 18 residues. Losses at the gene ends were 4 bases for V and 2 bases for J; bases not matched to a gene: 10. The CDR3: CASSPGLAGAGRQETQYF. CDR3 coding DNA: TGCGCCAGCAGCCCAGGACTAGCGGGGGCCGGCAGACAAGAGACCCAGTACTTC.

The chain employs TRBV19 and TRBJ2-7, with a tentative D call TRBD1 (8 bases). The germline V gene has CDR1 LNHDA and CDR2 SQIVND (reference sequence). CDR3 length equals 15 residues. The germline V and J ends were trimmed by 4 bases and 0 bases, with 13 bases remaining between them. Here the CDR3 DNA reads TGTGCCAGTAGTACCAACAGGGGGGGCTCCTACGAGCAGTACTTC. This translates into CASSTNRGGSYEQYF.

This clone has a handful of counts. CDR3 residues: CATSREGQAGSPLHF. CDR3 in DNA: TGTGCCACCAGCAGAGAGGGACAGGCCGGGTCACCCCTCCACTTT. The rearrangement joins TRBV15 to TRBJ1-6, with 8 nucleotides matching TRBD1. This CDR3 is 15 amino acids long. Germline CDR1 LNHNV, CDR2 YYDKDF (reference sequence). The V and J ends lost 0 bases and 10 bases, in that order; junction bases with no gene match: 5.

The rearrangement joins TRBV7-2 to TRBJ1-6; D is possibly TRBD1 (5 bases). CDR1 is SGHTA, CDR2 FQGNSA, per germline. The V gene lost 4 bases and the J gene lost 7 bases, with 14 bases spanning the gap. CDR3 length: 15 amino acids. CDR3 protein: CASSSQGLGNSPLHF. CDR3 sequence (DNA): TGTGCCAGCAGCTCCCAGGGTTTGGGGAATTCACCCCTCCACTTT.

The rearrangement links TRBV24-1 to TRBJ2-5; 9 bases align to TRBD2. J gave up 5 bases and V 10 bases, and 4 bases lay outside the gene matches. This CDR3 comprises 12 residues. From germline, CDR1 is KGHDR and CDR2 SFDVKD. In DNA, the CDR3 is TGTGCCACAGCGGGGGGCGGGGAGACCCAGTACTTC. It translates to CATAGGGETQYF.

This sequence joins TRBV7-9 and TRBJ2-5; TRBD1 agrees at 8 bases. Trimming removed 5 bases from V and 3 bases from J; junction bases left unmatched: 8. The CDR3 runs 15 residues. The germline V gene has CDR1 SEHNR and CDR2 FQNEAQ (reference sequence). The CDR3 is CASSLRQGAKETQYF. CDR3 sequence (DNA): TGTGCCAGCAGCCTTCGTCAGGGGGCGAAAGAGACCCAGTACTTC. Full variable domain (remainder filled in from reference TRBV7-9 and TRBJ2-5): DTGVSQNPRHKITKRGQNVTFRCDPISEHNRLYWYRQTLGQGPEFLTYFQNEAQLEKSRLLSDRFSAERPKGSFSTLEIQRTEQGDSAMYLCASSLRQGAKETQYFGPGTRLLVL.

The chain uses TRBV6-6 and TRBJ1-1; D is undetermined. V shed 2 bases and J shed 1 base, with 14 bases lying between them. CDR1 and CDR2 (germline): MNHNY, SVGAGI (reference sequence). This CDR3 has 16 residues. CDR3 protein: CASSYPASRGNTEAFF. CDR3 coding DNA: TGTGCCAGCAGTTACCCGGCCAGCCGAGGGAACACTGAAGCTTTCTTT.

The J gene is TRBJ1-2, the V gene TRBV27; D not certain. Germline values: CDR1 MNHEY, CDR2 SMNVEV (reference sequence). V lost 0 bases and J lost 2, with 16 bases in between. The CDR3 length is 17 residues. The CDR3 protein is CASSLSRAAGANYGYTF. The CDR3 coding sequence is TGTGCCAGCAGTTTATCCCGCGCGGCGGGTGCGAACTATGGCTACACCTTC.

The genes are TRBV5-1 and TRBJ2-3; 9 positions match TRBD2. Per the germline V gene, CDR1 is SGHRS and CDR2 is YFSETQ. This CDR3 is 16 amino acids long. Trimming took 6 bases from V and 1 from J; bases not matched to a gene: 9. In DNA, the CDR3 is TGCGCCAGCACCACTTTAGCGGGAGTGGGCACAGATACGCAGTATTTT. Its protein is CASTTLAGVGTDTQYF.

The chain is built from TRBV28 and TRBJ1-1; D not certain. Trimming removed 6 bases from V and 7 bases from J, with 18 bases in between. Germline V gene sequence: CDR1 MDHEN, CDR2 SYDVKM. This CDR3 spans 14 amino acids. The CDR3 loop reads CASSPRILSGEAFF. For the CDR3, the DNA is TGTGCCAGCAGCCCCCGTATCCTCTCGGGTGAAGCTTTCTTT.

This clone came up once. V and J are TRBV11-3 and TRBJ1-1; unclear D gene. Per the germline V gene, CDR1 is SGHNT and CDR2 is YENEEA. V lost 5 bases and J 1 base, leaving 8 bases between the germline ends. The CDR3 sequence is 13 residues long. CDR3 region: CASSREKNTEAFF. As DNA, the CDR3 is TGTGCCAGCAGCCGAGAAAAGAACACTGAAGCTTTCTTT.

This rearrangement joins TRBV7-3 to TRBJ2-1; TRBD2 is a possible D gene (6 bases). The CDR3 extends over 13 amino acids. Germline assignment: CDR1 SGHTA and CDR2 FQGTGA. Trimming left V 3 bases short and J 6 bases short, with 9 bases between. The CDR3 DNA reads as TGTGCCAGCAGCTTGGGGGGAGGCAATGAGCAGTTCTTC. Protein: CASSLGGGNEQFF. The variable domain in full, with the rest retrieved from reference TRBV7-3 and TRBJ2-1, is GAGVSQTPSNKVTEKGKYVELRCDPISGHTALYWYRQSLGQGPEFLIYFQGTGAADDSGLPNDRFFAVRPEGSVSTLKIQRTERGDSAVYLCASSLGGGNEQFFGPGTRLTVL.

The CDR3 DNA reads as TGTGCCACCAGCAGGGACCGGGACAGGGCTGGCTACACCTTC. Translating it yields CATSRDRDRAGYTF. The chain carries TRBV15 and TRBJ1-2; 9 nucleotides line up with TRBD1. The CDR3 length is 14 residues. With V trimmed by 3 bases and J by 7 bases, 6 bases remained unmatched. Germline V lookup: CDR1 LNHNV, CDR2 YYDKDF (reference sequence).

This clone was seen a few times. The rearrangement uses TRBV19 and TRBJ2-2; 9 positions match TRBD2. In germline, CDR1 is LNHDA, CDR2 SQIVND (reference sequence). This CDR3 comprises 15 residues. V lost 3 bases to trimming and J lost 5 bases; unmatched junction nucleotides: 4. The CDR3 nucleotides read TGTGCCAGTAGTATCCTCCTAGCGGGAACCGGGGAGCTGTTTTTT. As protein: CASSILLAGTGELFF. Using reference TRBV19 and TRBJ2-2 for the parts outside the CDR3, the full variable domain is DGGITQSPKYLFRKEGQNVTLSCEQNLNHDAMYWYRQDPGQGLRLIYYSQIVNDFQKGDIAEGYSVSREKKESFPLTVTSAQKNPTAFYLCASSILLAGTGELFFGEGSRLTVL.

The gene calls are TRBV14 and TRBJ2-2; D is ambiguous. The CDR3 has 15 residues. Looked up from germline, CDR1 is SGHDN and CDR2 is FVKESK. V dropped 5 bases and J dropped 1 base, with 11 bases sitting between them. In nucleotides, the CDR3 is TGTGCCAGCAGCGATGCTAGGAAGAACACCGGGGAGCTGTTTTTT. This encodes CASSDARKNTGELFF. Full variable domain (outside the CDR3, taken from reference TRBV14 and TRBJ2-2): EAGVTQFPSHSVIEKGQTVTLRCDPISGHDNLYWYRRVMGKEIKFLLHFVKESKQDESGMPNNRFLAERTGGTYSTLKVQPAELEDSGVYFCASSDARKNTGELFFGEGSRLTVL.

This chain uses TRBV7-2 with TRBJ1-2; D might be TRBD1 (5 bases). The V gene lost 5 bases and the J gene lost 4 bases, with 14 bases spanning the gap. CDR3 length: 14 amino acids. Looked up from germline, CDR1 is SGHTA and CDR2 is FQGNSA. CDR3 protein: CASSKRREGYGYTF. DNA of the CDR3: TGTGCCAGCAGCAAACGCAGGGAGGGCTATGGCTACACCTTC.

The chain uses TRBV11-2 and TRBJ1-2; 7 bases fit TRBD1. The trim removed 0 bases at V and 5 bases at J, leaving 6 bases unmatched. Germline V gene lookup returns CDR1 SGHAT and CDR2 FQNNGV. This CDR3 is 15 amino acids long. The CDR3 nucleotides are TGTGCCAGCAGCTTAGATGAGGGGGCGGTGTATGGCTACACCTTC. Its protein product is CASSLDEGAVYGYTF.

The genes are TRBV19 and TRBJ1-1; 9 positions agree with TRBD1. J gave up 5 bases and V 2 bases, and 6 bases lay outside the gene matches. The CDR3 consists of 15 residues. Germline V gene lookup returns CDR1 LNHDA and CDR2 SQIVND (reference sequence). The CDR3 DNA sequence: TGTGCCAGTAGTATATCGGACAGGGGTTGGACTGAAGCTTTCTTT. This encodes CASSISDRGWTEAFF.

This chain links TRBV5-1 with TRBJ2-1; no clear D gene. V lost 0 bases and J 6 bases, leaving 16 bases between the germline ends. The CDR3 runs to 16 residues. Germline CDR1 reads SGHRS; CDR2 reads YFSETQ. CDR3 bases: TGCGCCAGCAGCTTGGACGGTCAATACCCTCTCAATGAGCAGTTCTTC. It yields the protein CASSLDGQYPLNEQFF.

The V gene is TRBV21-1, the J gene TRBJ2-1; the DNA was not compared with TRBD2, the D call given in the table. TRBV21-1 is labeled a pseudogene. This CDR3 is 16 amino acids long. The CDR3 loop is CASIAGAGGLHNEQFF. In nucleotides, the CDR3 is TGTGCCAGCATTGCTGGAGCGGGGGGGCTCCACAATGAGCAGTTCTTC.

The CDR3 coding sequence is TGTGCCACCAGCGCCCGACCCGGGACAGGGAGGGATACGCAGTATTTT. Protein product: CATSARPGTGRDTQYF. The chain links TRBV15 to TRBJ2-3; TRBD1 agrees at 9 bases. Germline V CDR1 and CDR2: LNHNV, YYDKDF (reference sequence). V shed 5 bases, J shed 6 bases, and the junction held 12 bases outside the gene matches. The CDR3 spans 16 residues.

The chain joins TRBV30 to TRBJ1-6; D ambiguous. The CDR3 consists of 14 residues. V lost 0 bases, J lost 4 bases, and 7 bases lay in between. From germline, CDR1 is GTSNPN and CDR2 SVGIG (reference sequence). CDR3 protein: CAWSVGGYNSPLHF. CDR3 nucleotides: TGTGCCTGGAGTGTAGGAGGGTATAATTCACCCCTCCACTTT.

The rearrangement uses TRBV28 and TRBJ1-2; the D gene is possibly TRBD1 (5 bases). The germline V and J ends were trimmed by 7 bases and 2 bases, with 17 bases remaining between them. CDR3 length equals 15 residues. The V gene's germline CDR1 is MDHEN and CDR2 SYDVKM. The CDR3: CASTEGGAGNYGYTF. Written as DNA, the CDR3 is TGTGCCAGCACCGAGGGAGGGGCTGGCAACTATGGCTACACCTTC.

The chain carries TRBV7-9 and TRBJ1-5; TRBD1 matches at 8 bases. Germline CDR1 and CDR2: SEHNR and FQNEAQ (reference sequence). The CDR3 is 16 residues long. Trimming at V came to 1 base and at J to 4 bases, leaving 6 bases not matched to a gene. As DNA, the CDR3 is TGTGCCAGCAGCTTAGGGACAGGGAGGATAAATCAGCCCCAGCATTTT. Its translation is CASSLGTGRINQPQHF.